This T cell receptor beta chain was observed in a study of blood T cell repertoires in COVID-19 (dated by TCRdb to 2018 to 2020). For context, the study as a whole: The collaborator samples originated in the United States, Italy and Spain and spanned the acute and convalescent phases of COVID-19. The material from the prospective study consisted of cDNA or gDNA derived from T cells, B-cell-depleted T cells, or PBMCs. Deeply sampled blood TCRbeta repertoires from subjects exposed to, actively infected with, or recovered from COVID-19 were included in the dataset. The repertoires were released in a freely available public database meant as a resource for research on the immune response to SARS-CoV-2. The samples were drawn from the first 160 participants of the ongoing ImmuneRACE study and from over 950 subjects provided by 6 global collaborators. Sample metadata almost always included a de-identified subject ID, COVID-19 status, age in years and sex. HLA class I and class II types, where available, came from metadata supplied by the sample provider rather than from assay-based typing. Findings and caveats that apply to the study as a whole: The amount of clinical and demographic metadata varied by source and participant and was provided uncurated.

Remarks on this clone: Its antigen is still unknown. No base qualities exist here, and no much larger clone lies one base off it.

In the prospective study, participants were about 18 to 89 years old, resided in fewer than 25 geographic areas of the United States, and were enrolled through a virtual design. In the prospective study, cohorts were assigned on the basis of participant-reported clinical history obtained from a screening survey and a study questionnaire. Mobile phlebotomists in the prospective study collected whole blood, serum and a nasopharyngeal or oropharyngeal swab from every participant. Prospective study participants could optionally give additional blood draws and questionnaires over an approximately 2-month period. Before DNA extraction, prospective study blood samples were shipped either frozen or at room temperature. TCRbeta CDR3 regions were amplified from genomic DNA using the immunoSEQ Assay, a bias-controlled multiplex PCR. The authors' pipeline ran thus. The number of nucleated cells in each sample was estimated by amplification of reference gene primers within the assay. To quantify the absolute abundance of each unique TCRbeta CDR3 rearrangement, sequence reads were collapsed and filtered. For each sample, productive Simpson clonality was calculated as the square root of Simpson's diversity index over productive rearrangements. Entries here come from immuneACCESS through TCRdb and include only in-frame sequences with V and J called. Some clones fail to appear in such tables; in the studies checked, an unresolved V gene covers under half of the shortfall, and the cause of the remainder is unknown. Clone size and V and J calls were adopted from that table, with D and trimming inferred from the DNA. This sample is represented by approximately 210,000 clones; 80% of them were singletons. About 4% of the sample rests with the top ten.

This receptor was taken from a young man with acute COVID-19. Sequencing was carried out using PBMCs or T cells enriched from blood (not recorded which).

The CDR3 sequence is CASSSTGGAGEQYF. DNA sequence: TGTGCCAGCAGCTCAACAGGGGGCGCGGGCGAGCAGTACTTC. The chain joins TRBV11-3 to TRBJ2-7, with 9 junctional bases fitting TRBD1. Sequences SGHNT (CDR1) and YENEEA (CDR2) are obtained from the germline V gene. Including cysteine and phenylalanine, the CDR3 has 14 amino acids. Left in the record is the CDR3 DNA by itself, 42 bases read in frame from the first base. Here V drops 4 bases and J drops 6 bases, and the junction holds 7 bases not matched to any gene.